This TCR beta chain was identified in a study of blood T cell repertoires in COVID-19. Study information: From T cells, B-cell-depleted T cells, or PBMCs came the material, which was cDNA or gDNA.

This CDR3 is built from 13 residues. Germline CDR1 and CDR2: SNHLY and FYNNEI. V dropped 3 bases and J dropped 3 bases, with 9 bases sitting between them. Original processing notes: Nucleated cell counts were estimated from reference gene primer amplification. The assay was immunoSEQ multiplex PCR, and TCRdb's table has in-frame clones only and misses some. V, J and clone size are taken as reported in that table, and D and trimming were inferred from the DNA itself. Here the sample spans some 120,000 clones, around 77% being singletons. This clone was observed a single time. The chain employs TRBV2 and TRBJ2-7; TRBD2 is a possible D gene (5 bases). This TCR came from a human donor in a cohort sampled during active COVID-19. The source material was peripheral blood. The CDR3 spells CASSDGEHYEQYF. The CDR3 bases are TGTGCCAGCAGTGATGGGGAGCACTACGAGCAGTACTTC.